Listed below are T cell receptor beta chains from one sample, sequenced in a study of T cells in localized non-small cell lung cancer. The data were produced by immunoSEQ multiplex PCR, yet TCRdb's version contains in-frame clones alone and is incomplete. This table holds tens of thousands of clones, around 82% found once. This sample comprised PBMCs, obtained before any cancer treatment. The receptor set was obtained from a woman aged 35 to 75 with stage II lung adenocarcinoma. Each CDR3 is given with its conserved first and last residue. The D gene is left open where the match is weak. Clone size is not always given. Where it is, it says once, few, many or a class for expanded clones.

-	TRBJ1-3	TRBV9	-	CASSVGWIASGNTIYF	TGTGCCAGCAGCGTCGGTTGGATTGCCTCTGGAAACACCATATATTTT
-	TRBJ1-2	TRBV6-1	-	CASSPPGRAGYTF	TGTGCCAGCAGTCCTCCCGGGAGGGCTGGCTACACCTTC
-	TRBJ2-2	TRBV2	-	CASSRDTGELFF	TGTGCCAGCAGCAGAGACACCGGGGAGCTGTTTTTT
-	TRBJ2-1	TRBV27	TRBD1	CASSARGRNNEQFF	TGTGCCAGCAGTGCGAGGGGGCGCAACAATGAGCAGTTCTTC
-	TRBJ2-3	TRBV15	-	CATSKDTQQNTQYF	TGTGCCACCAGCAAAGACACCCAGCAAAATACGCAGTATTTT
-	TRBJ2-7	TRBV7-8	-	CASSPSEEQYF	TGTGCCAGCAGCCCTTCGGAAGAGCAGTACTTC
-	TRBJ1-2	TRBV4-2	-	CASSQDQGLKYYGYTF	TGTGCCAGCAGCCAAGATCAGGGGCTGAAGTACTATGGCTACACCTTC
-	TRBJ2-7	TRBV14	-	CASGLVGGEQYF	TGTGCCAGCGGCCTTGTTGGAGGCGAGCAGTACTTC
-	TRBJ2-5	TRBV27	TRBD2	CASSTPGGETQYF	TGTGCCAGCAGCACTCCGGGAGGAGAGACCCAGTACTTC
-	TRBJ1-3	TRBV5-4	-	CASSLGGNPFGNTIYF	TGTGCCAGCAGCTTAGGAGGGAACCCCTTTGGAAACACCATATATTTT
-	TRBJ2-3	TRBV18	-	CASSPPNNQGTDTQYF	TGTGCCAGCTCACCACCGAACAACCAAGGCACAGATACGCAGTATTTT
-	TRBJ1-2	TRBV7-9	-	CASSPSGTKASGYTF	TGTGCCAGCAGCCCCTCCGGGACAAAGGCGAGTGGCTACACCTTC
-	TRBJ2-3	TRBV20-1	-	CSASWGDTQYF	TGCAGTGCTAGTTGGGGAGATACGCAGTATTTT
-	TRBJ2-5	TRBV9	-	CASSVTYGGQETQYF	TGTGCCAGCAGCGTAACGTACGGGGGCCAAGAGACCCAGTACTTC
-	TRBJ2-7	TRBV4-2	-	CASSQDPGRAYEQYF	TGTGCCAGCAGCCAAGATCCGGGGCGGGCCTACGAGCAGTACTTC
-	TRBJ2-1	TRBV7-2	-	CASSFNNEQFF	TGTGCCAGCAGCTTCAACAATGAGCAGTTCTTC
-	TRBJ2-2	TRBV5-1	TRBD1	CASSFQGANTGELFF	TGCGCCAGCAGCTTTCAGGGGGCGAACACCGGGGAGCTGTTTTTT
-	TRBJ1-2	TRBV29-1	-	CSVEGRGSANYGYTF	TGCAGCGTTGAAGGGCGAGGGTCAGCTAACTATGGCTACACCTTC
medium-sized	TRBJ2-5	TRBV9	-	CASTQGPGSGLGVETQYF	TGTGCCAGCACCCAGGGACCGGGGTCAGGGTTGGGGGTGGAGACCCAGTACTTC
-	TRBJ2-5	TRBV5-1	TRBD2	CASSYSGGAPETQYF	TGCGCCAGCAGTTATAGCGGGGGGGCCCCAGAGACCCAGTACTTC
-	TRBJ2-7	TRBV19	-	CASSRDAAYEQYF	TGTGCCAGTAGTAGGGACGCTGCCTACGAGCAGTACTTC
-	TRBJ1-5	TRBV6-5	TRBD1	CASRDRSSNQPQHF	TGTGCCAGTCGGGACAGATCAAGCAATCAGCCCCAGCATTTT
medium-sized	TRBJ2-2	TRBV6-4	-	CASSAGNTGELFF	TGTGCCAGCAGTGCAGGGAACACCGGGGAGCTGTTTTTT
-	TRBJ1-1	TRBV18	TRBD1	CASSPGTAMNTEAFF	TGTGCCAGCTCACCTGGGACAGCGATGAACACTGAAGCTTTCTTT
-	TRBJ1-2	TRBV18	TRBD1	CASFYSSTGSNYGYTF	TGTGCCAGCTTTTACTCGTCGACAGGGTCTAACTATGGCTACACCTTC
-	TRBJ1-4	TRBV12-1	-	CASSTGTGNEKLFF	TGTGCCAGCAGCACCGGGACAGGTAATGAAAAACTGTTTTTT
large	TRBJ1-1	TRBV10-2	TRBD1	CASSLTGGDAFF	TGCGCCAGCAGTTTGACAGGGGGGGACGCTTTCTTT
-	TRBJ1-6	TRBV9	TRBD1	CASSVTGENSPLHF	TGTGCCAGCAGCGTAACAGGGGAGAATTCACCCCTCCACTTT
-	TRBJ2-3	TRBV10-3	-	CAISERGARDTQYF	TGTGCCATCAGTGAACGGGGAGCCAGAGATACGCAGTATTTT
-	TRBJ1-1	TRBV30	TRBD1	CAWGQGMNTEAFF	TGTGCCTGGGGACAGGGGATGAACACTGAAGCTTTCTTT
-	TRBJ2-1	TRBV5-1	-	CASSLGQISYNEQFF	TGCGCCAGCAGCTTGGGACAGATCTCCTACAATGAGCAGTTCTTC
few	TRBJ1-1	TRBV4-1	-	CASSQDQLGRAEAFF	TGCGCCAGCAGCCAAGATCAGCTGGGACGCGCTGAAGCTTTCTTT
-	TRBJ2-1	TRBV7-2	TRBD2	CASSLPPRGGYNEQFF	TGTGCCAGCAGCCTCCCGCCGCGGGGGGGTTACAATGAGCAGTTCTTC
-	TRBJ1-1	TRBV5-1	TRBD1	CASSLRTGRGEAFF	TGCGCCAGCAGCCTCCGGACAGGGAGGGGGGAAGCTTTCTTT
-	TRBJ1-5	TRBV5-5	-	CASSPDTLYQPQHF	TGTGCCAGCAGTCCTGACACCTTATATCAGCCCCAGCATTTT
-	TRBJ1-1	TRBV5-1	-	CASSYRTLGAEAFF	TGCGCCAGCAGCTACCGGACCCTCGGGGCTGAAGCTTTCTTT
-	TRBJ2-7	TRBV21-1	-	CASSKPTGGPEQYF	TGTGCCAGCAGCAAACCAACAGGGGGCCCGGAGCAGTACTTC
once	TRBJ2-1	TRBV7-2	TRBD1	CASSRTSTGAAYNEQFF	TGTGCCAGCAGCCGAACCTCGACAGGGGCAGCCTACAATGAGCAGTTCTTC
once	TRBJ1-5	TRBV19	TRBD1	CASSPGQGPFQPQHF	TGTGCCAGTAGTCCAGGACAGGGACCTTTTCAGCCCCAGCATTTT
once	TRBJ2-2	TRBV11-3	-	CASSPTGAGELFF	TGTGCCAGCAGTCCCACTGGCGCCGGGGAGCTGTTTTTT
-	TRBJ2-5	TRBV25-1	TRBD1	CASSESTGGRETQYF	TGTGCCAGCAGTGAATCGACAGGGGGGCGAGAGACCCAGTACTTC
-	TRBJ2-3	TRBV9	-	CASSVSTGSGTDTQYF	TGTGCCAGCAGCGTTTCCACAGGGAGTGGCACAGATACGCAGTATTTT
few	TRBJ1-4	TRBV30	-	CAGRQPTEKLFF	TGTGCCGGTCGACAGCCTACTGAAAAACTGTTTTTT
-	TRBJ2-1	TRBV19	TRBD2	CASRETSGDEQFF	TGTGCCAGTAGGGAGACTAGCGGCGATGAGCAGTTCTTC
-	TRBJ1-3	TRBV19	-	CASSTTRQVGNTIYF	TGTGCCAGTAGTACGACCCGACAGGTCGGAAACACCATATATTTT
-	TRBJ2-3	TRBV18	TRBD2	CASSPGTIPYRSDTQYF	TGTGCCAGCTCACCGGGGACTATACCCTACAGATCCGATACGCAGTATTTT
-	TRBJ2-7	TRBV5-5	-	CASSLQAQISSYEQYF	TGTGCCAGCAGCCTCCAGGCACAGATCAGCTCCTACGAGCAGTACTTC
few	TRBJ1-6	TRBV6-5	-	CASSYSEGDNSPLHF	TGTGCCAGCAGTTATAGCGAAGGTGATAATTCACCCCTCCACTTT
-	TRBJ2-5	TRBV7-9	-	CASSSTRDPRSETQYF	TGTGCCAGCAGCTCGACCCGGGACCCAAGATCGGAGACCCAGTACTTC